What follows are 31 T cell receptor beta chains derived from one specimen sequenced in a study of shared clonotypes between healthy human individuals. Here immunoSEQ multiplex PCR was the method, and the copy in TCRdb shows in-frame clones only, minus some. The sample has 640,000 or so clones, 55% to 75% seen once. The sequenced material came from memory CD4+ T cells sorted from blood. Subset noted: CD45RA-negative fraction. The receptors shown here come from a woman aged 25 to 45 in good health.

Concerning this clone itself: The sample contains more than one DNA sequence encoding this CDR3. J is TRBJ1-5 and V is TRBV28, with D tentatively TRBD1 (6 bases). Trimming removed 6 bases at V and 3 bases at J, with 12 bases between. This CDR3 is built from 14 residues. Germline V CDR1 and CDR2: MDHEN, SYDVKM. In DNA, the CDR3 is TGTGCCAGCAGCAGCGGGGGCAACAATCAGCCCCAGCATTTT. Translation: CASSSGGNNQPQHF. Variable domain in full (rest from reference TRBV28 and TRBJ1-5): DVKVTQSSRYLVKRTGEKVFLECVQDMDHENMFWYRQDPGLGLRLIYFSYDVKMKEKGDIPEGYSVSREKKERFSLILESASTNQTSMYLCASSSGGNNQPQHFGDGTRLSIL.

V is TRBV5-1 and J is TRBJ2-1; the D is unclear. The CDR3 runs 14 residues. Trimming cost V 1 base and J 0 bases, with 5 bases left between them. CDR1 and CDR2 (germline): SGHRS, YFSETQ. CDR3 loop: CASSLMSSYNEQFF. For the CDR3, the DNA is TGCGCCAGCAGCTTGATGAGCTCCTACAATGAGCAGTTCTTC.

The genes are TRBV27 and TRBJ1-4; tentative D call: TRBD1 (5 bases). CDR1 is MNHEY and CDR2 is SMNVEV in the germline V gene (reference sequence). Trimming took off 1 base at V and 8 bases at J, with 17 bases between the two ends. The CDR3 runs to 16 residues. As DNA, the CDR3 is TGTGCCAGCAGTTTATTGTCAGGGCGAGAAGGAGAAAAACTGTTTTTT. Translated, it gives CASSLLSGREGEKLFF.

The chain has TRBV19 and TRBJ2-1; D not certain. The CDR3 has 11 residues. V lost 5 bases and J 6 bases, leaving 5 bases between the germline ends. The germline V gene has CDR1 LNHDA and CDR2 SQIVND (reference sequence). The CDR3 bases are TGTGCCAGTAGTGATTTCAATGAGCAGTTCTTC. Protein sequence: CASSDFNEQFF. Drawing the rest from reference TRBV19 and TRBJ2-1, the complete variable domain is DGGITQSPKYLFRKEGQNVTLSCEQNLNHDAMYWYRQDPGQGLRLIYYSQIVNDFQKGDIAEGYSVSREKKESFPLTVTSAQKNPTAFYLCASSDFNEQFFGPGTRLTVL.

This clone appeared once. The chain uses TRBV15 and TRBJ1-3; D gene ambiguous. Trimming shortened V by 3 bases and J by 4 bases, and 16 bases separated the two germline ends. Germline V gene sequence: CDR1 LNHNV, CDR2 YYDKDF (reference sequence). This CDR3 contains 16 residues. In nucleotides, the CDR3 is TGTGCCACCAGCAGCGCCGTTGGGGTGGCGGGAAACACCATATATTTT. Translation: CATSSAVGVAGNTIYF.

The chain combines TRBV11-2 with TRBJ2-2, with 10 bases lining up with TRBD1. Trimming cost V 1 base and J 8 bases; bases outside gene matches: 4. The CDR3 consists of 15 residues. Per germline, CDR1 SGHAT and CDR2 FQNNGV. The CDR3, as DNA: TGTGCCAGCAGCTTAGGGACAGGGGGATATGGGGAGCTGTTTTTT. Protein product: CASSLGTGGYGELFF.

The chain uses TRBV7-2 and TRBJ1-2; a possible D gene is TRBD1 (5 bases). Germline CDR1 and CDR2: SGHTA and FQGNSA. This CDR3 contains 13 residues. V lost 3 bases and J lost 8, with 13 bases in between. In nucleotides, the CDR3 is TGTGCCAGCAGCTTCCTAGGGGCAGAGGGCTACACCTTC. Translating gives CASSFLGAEGYTF.

The genes are TRBV5-1 and TRBJ2-1, with 13 bases that match TRBD2. The CDR3 runs to 16 residues. J was trimmed by 8 bases and V by 4 bases; bases with no gene match: 9. Per germline, CDR1 SGHRS and CDR2 YFSETQ. Written as DNA, the CDR3 is TGCGCCAGCAGCCCCAGGACTAGCGGGAGTAGGGATGAGCAGTTCTTC. Amino acid sequence: CASSPRTSGSRDEQFF.

This chain links TRBV19 with TRBJ1-5; weak D call: TRBD1 (5 bases). V gave up 6 bases and J gave up 6 bases, with 21 bases separating them. The germline V gene has CDR1 LNHDA and CDR2 SQIVND (reference sequence). The CDR3 runs to 16 residues. In nucleotides, the CDR3 is TGTGCCAGTAGCCGCGGGACGGACGGCGAGAGTCAGCCCCAGCATTTT. Amino acids: CASSRGTDGESQPQHF.

This clone was seen a handful of times. The chain uses TRBV14 and TRBJ2-2; 7 positions agree with TRBD2. The V segment lost 6 bases and the J segment 6 bases; nucleotides outside the gene matches: 7. The germline gives CDR1 SGHDN, CDR2 FVKESK. The CDR3 is 14 residues long. The CDR3 coding sequence is TGTGCCAGCAGGCCCGTTGCGGGAGCCGGGGAGCTGTTTTTT. As protein: CASRPVAGAGELFF.

This clone has just one count. V and J are TRBV7-9 and TRBJ2-5, with D tentatively TRBD1 (6 bases). The CDR3 is made up of 15 amino acids. Germline values: CDR1 SEHNR, CDR2 FQNEAQ (reference sequence). V gave up 5 bases and J gave up 2 bases, with 15 bases separating them. CDR3 amino acids: CASSPRGHLQETQYF. For the CDR3, the DNA is TGTGCCAGCAGCCCCCGGGGACATTTACAAGAGACCCAGTACTTC.

This sequence joins TRBV9 and TRBJ2-2; no clear D gene. CDR3 length equals 14 residues. The germline gives CDR1 SGDLS, CDR2 YYNGEE. Trimming stripped 4 bases from V and 4 bases from J, with 11 bases between. The CDR3 sequence: CASSPVHATGELFF. Here the CDR3 DNA reads TGTGCCAGCAGCCCGGTCCATGCCACCGGGGAGCTGTTTTTT.

The V and J genes are TRBV2 and TRBJ2-4; no clear D. The CDR3 sequence is 17 residues long. V was pared by 2 bases and J by 0 bases, with 14 bases between. Germline lookup yields CDR1 SNHLY and CDR2 FYNNEI. CDR3 in amino acids: CASSEKGNRLAKNIQYF. CDR3 bases: TGTGCCAGCAGTGAAAAAGGGAACCGATTAGCCAAAAACATTCAGTACTTC.

This clone showed up just a few times. The V call is TRBV5-1, the J call TRBJ2-1, with D possibly matching TRBD1 (6 bases). The CDR3 extends over 15 amino acids. V dropped 6 bases and J dropped 2 bases, with 15 bases sitting between them. The germline CDR1 and CDR2 sequences are SGHRS and YFSETQ. This CDR3 reads CASTRDRPAYNEQFF. The CDR3 DNA reads as TGCGCCAGCACCCGCGACAGGCCAGCCTACAATGAGCAGTTCTTC.

The chain is built from TRBV11-2 and TRBJ2-7; no clear D. There are 12 residues in the CDR3. V lost 5 bases and J 2 bases, leaving 7 bases between the germline ends. CDR1 SGHAT and CDR2 FQNNGV come from the germline V gene. CDR3 sequence (DNA): TGTGCCAGCAGCGCTAGTACCTACGAGCAGTACTTC. Its translation: CASSASTYEQYF. The entire variable domain, with the rest obtained from reference TRBV11-2 and TRBJ2-7, is as follows: EAGVAQSPRYKIIEKRQSVAFWCNPISGHATLYWYQQILGQGPKLLIQFQNNGVVDDSQLPKDRFSAERLKGVDSTLKIQPAKLEDSAVYLCASSASTYEQYFGPGTRLTVT.

The genes are TRBV27 and TRBJ2-7; 9 bases are shared with TRBD2. CDR3 size: 14 residues. Losses at the gene ends were 2 bases for V and 6 bases for J; bases not matched to a gene: 5. Germline loops: CDR1 MNHEY, CDR2 SMNVEV (reference sequence). This CDR3 is CASSLAGGLAEQYF. CDR3 DNA: TGTGCCAGCAGTTTAGCGGGAGGGCTGGCCGAGCAGTACTTC.

This clone showed up many times. The rearrangement uses TRBV19 and TRBJ2-3; D may be TRBD1 (5 bases). V gave up 5 bases and J gave up 3 bases, with 15 bases separating them. This CDR3 has 15 amino acids. The germline CDR1 and CDR2 sequences are LNHDA and SQIVND (reference sequence). The CDR3 here is CASSDDSSWTDTQYF. CDR3 nucleotide sequence: TGTGCCAGTAGTGACGACAGTTCCTGGACAGATACGCAGTATTTT.

The chain combines TRBV7-9 with TRBJ2-1; D remains unclear. V lost 5 bases, J lost 2 bases, and 13 bases lay in between. Germline CDR1 is SEHNR and CDR2 is FQNEAQ (reference sequence). CDR3 size: 15 residues. The CDR3 reads CASSASDGTYNEQFF. The CDR3 DNA reads as TGTGCCAGCAGCGCCTCAGATGGAACCTACAATGAGCAGTTCTTC.

This clone was observed once. This rearrangement joins TRBV25-1 to TRBJ1-4; 10 nucleotides match TRBD1. Germline assignment: CDR1 MGHDK and CDR2 SYGVNS. Trimming cost V 6 bases and J 7 bases; bases outside gene matches: 11. This CDR3 is built from 16 residues. This CDR3 is CASSANDRGRSEKLFF. In DNA form, the CDR3 reads TGTGCCAGCAGCGCGAACGACAGGGGGCGGAGTGAAAAACTGTTTTTT. Full variable domain (missing parts from reference TRBV25-1 and TRBJ1-4): EADIYQTPRYLVIGTGKKITLECSQTMGHDKMYWYQQDPGMELHLIHYSYGVNSTEKGDLSSESTVSRIRTEHFPLTLESARPSHTSQYLCASSANDRGRSEKLFFGSGTQLSVL.

This chain connects TRBV11-2 to TRBJ1-2; 7 positions match TRBD1. The junction had 9 bases not matched to a gene; V was cut back by 2 bases and J by 3 bases. The CDR3 extends over 16 amino acids. CDR1 is SGHAT, CDR2 FQNNGV, per germline. CDR3 region: CASSLSPTTGYYGYTF. In nucleotides, the CDR3 is TGTGCCAGCAGCTTATCTCCAACGACAGGGTACTATGGCTACACCTTC.

This clone showed up just once. The chain couples TRBV10-3 to TRBJ2-5; D not certain. Germline-derived CDR1 and CDR2 are ENHRY and SYGVKD. The length of the CDR3 is 14 residues. V dropped 3 bases and J dropped 1 base, with 9 bases sitting between them. The chain's CDR3 is CAISESPGQETQYF. The CDR3 nucleotides read TGTGCCATCAGTGAATCCCCGGGCCAAGAGACCCAGTACTTC.

This clone showed up just a few times. This CDR3 is CASSRDRGNYGYTF. The CDR3 DNA follows: TGTGCCAGCAGCCGGGACAGGGGGAACTATGGCTACACCTTC. V usage is TRBV6-1 and J usage is TRBJ1-2; 11 nucleotides match TRBD1. After removal of 6 bases from V and 2 bases from J, the junction contained 2 bases not matched to a gene. The CDR3 loop spans 14 amino acids. Germline V gene data show CDR1 as MNHNS and CDR2 as SASEGT.

J is TRBJ2-7 and V is TRBV28; the D call may be TRBD1 or TRBD2 (7 bases each). The CDR3 has 17 amino acids. Germline assignment: CDR1 MDHEN and CDR2 SYDVKM. V gave up 5 bases and J gave up 3 bases, with 23 bases separating them. CDR3 amino acids: CASSPHQGGGSVYEQYF. In DNA form, the CDR3 reads TGTGCCAGCAGTCCTCATCAGGGGGGCGGGAGCGTCTACGAGCAGTACTTC. The full variable domain, rest sourced from reference TRBV28 and TRBJ2-7, is DVKVTQSSRYLVKRTGEKVFLECVQDMDHENMFWYRQDPGLGLRLIYFSYDVKMKEKGDIPEGYSVSREKKERFSLILESASTNQTSMYLCASSPHQGGGSVYEQYFGPGTRLTVT.

This clone has just one count. The chain is built from TRBV28 and TRBJ1-5, with 9 positions matching TRBD1. The length of the CDR3 is 13 residues. Germline-derived CDR1 and CDR2 are MDHEN and SYDVKM. The trim removed 10 bases at V and 6 bases at J, leaving 7 bases unmatched. CDR3 residues: CATYRGQGQPQHF. DNA for the CDR3: TGTGCCACCTACAGGGGGCAGGGTCAGCCCCAGCATTTT.

This clone was found a few times. The gene calls are TRBV25-1 and TRBJ2-1; weak D call: TRBD2 (6 bases). CDR3 size: 12 residues. Trimming shortened V by 5 bases and J by 12 bases, and 14 bases separated the two germline ends. Germline CDR1 MGHDK, CDR2 SYGVNS. The CDR3 loop reads CASSPAGFLQFF. CDR3 sequence (DNA): TGTGCCAGCAGTCCCGCGGGGTTTTTGCAGTTCTTC.

The V gene is TRBV2, the J gene TRBJ1-2; perhaps TRBD1 as D (6 bases). This CDR3 contains 14 residues. Per the germline V gene, CDR1 is SNHLY and CDR2 is FYNNEI. Trimming took off 7 bases at V and 4 bases at J, with 16 bases between the two ends. The CDR3 reads CASTVQGGGYGYTF. In DNA, the CDR3 is TGTGCCAGCACCGTACAGGGTGGGGGCTATGGCTACACCTTC.

The chain couples TRBV5-1 to TRBJ2-2; 7 bases fit TRBD2. Germline-derived CDR1 and CDR2 are SGHRS and YFSETQ. V was clipped by 4 bases and J by 4 bases; unmatched bases: 7. The CDR3 loop spans 15 amino acids. The CDR3 loop is CASSEGGASTGELFF. Here the CDR3 DNA reads TGCGCCAGCAGCGAGGGAGGGGCCAGCACCGGGGAGCTGTTTTTT.

With respect to this clone: The same CDR3 can be traced to other DNA sequences in this sample. This chain connects TRBV28 to TRBJ2-2; D tentatively fits TRBD1 or TRBD2 (5 bases each). The V end lost 6 bases, the J end lost 1 base, and 9 bases lay between the germline ends. This CDR3 is built from 14 residues. The germline CDR1 and CDR2 sequences are MDHEN and SYDVKM. CDR3 bases: TGTGCCAGCAGCAGCGGACAGAACACCGGGGAGCTGTTTTTT. It yields the protein CASSSGQNTGELFF.

The CDR3 here is CASTTRQDALYGYTF. The CDR3, as DNA: TGTGCCAGCACGACCAGACAGGACGCCTTGTATGGCTACACCTTC. The gene calls are TRBV9 and TRBJ1-2; weak D call: TRBD1 (6 bases). V was clipped by 6 bases and J by 5 bases, with 20 bases between them. The CDR3 is made up of 15 amino acids. Germline V gene data show CDR1 as SGDLS and CDR2 as YYNGEE.

Written as DNA, the CDR3 is TGTGCCAGCAGTTTAAGCCCCCGGCGGGAGTTACACAATGAGCAGTTCTTC. It encodes CASSLSPRRELHNEQFF. V and J are TRBV27 and TRBJ2-1; TRBD2 matches 7 bases. The length of the CDR3 is 17 residues. The germline V gene has CDR1 MNHEY and CDR2 SMNVEV (reference sequence). The V segment lost 2 bases and the J segment 5 bases; nucleotides outside the gene matches: 12.

This chain joins TRBV4-1 and TRBJ1-5; a weak D match, TRBD1 (5 bases). Germline-derived CDR1 and CDR2 are MGHRA and YSYEKL. The CDR3 has 13 residues. V was clipped by 0 bases and J by 6 bases, with 6 bases between them. In DNA, the CDR3 is TGCGCCAGCAGCCAAGACCAGGGTCAGCCCCAGCATTTT. Residues: CASSQDQGQPQHF.